The rows below give T cell receptor beta chains drawn from one sample of a study of T cell changes during pregnancy in multiple sclerosis. Measured with immunoSEQ multiplex PCR; TCRdb has only the in-frame clones, and not every one. Of under 35,000 clones in the sample, around 85% were seen once. The sample was CD8+ T cells from peripheral blood mononuclear cells, taken after pregnancy. The receptors originated from a female donor with multiple sclerosis, enrolled in a pregnancy study. The CDR3 runs from the conserved cysteine through the conserved F or W. A D gene is named only where the DNA matches it firmly. Expanded clones are given a class, and other clones once, few, many or no size at all.

.	TRBV5-1	TRBJ2-1	.	CASSFAETGDYDALDEQFF	TGCGCCAGCAGCTTCGCTGAGACAGGGGACTACGATGCCTTGGATGAGCAGTTCTTC
TRBD2	TRBV7-7	TRBJ2-5	few	CASSLGWTSGGTRGETQYF	TGTGCTAGCAGCTTAGGTTGGACTAGCGGGGGTACGCGGGGTGAGACCCAGTACTTC
TRBD1	TRBV6-4	TRBJ2-7	.	CARTERTGAKYEQYF	TGTGCCAGAACCGAGAGGACAGGGGCCAAATACGAGCAGTACTTC
TRBD2	TRBV5-5	TRBJ2-7	.	CASSLSGTLSYEQYF	TGTGCCAGCAGCCTTAGCGGGACACTATCCTACGAGCAGTACTTC
.	TRBV6-4	TRBJ2-3	.	CASSDSETDTQYF	TGTGCCAGCAGTGACTCGGAGACCGATACGCAGTATTTT
.	TRBV19	TRBJ1-4	.	CASSTGTGKGNEKLFF	TGTGCCAGTAGTACGGGAACAGGGAAGGGCAATGAAAAACTGTTTTTT
TRBD2	TRBV7-9	TRBJ2-2	.	CASSLGRGGRKELFF	TGTGCCAGCAGCTTAGGTCGGGGGGGCCGTAAGGAGCTGTTTTTT
.	TRBV2	TRBJ2-5	.	CASVTPGQQETQYF	TGTGCCAGCGTCACACCCGGACAGCAAGAGACCCAGTACTTC
.	TRBV4-3	TRBJ1-2	.	CASSQVEWGPGDYGYTF	TGCGCCAGCAGCCAAGTGGAATGGGGGCCGGGCGACTATGGCTACACCTTC
.	TRBV6-1	TRBJ2-7	.	CASLSSGLYEQYF	TGTGCCAGCCTCAGTAGCGGCCTCTACGAGCAGTACTTC
.	TRBV6-6	TRBJ1-1	few	CVLIGGTEAFF	TGTGTCCTCATTGGGGGGACTGAAGCTTTCTTT
.	TRBV16	TRBJ1-5	.	CASSLGAGNQPQHF	TGTGCCAGCAGCCTAGGTGCGGGCAATCAGCCCCAGCATTTT
.	TRBV27	TRBJ1-1	.	CASIVNSEAFF	TGTGCCAGCATCGTTAACTCTGAAGCTTTCTTT
TRBD2	TRBV4-3	TRBJ2-3	.	CATAYSSGGADTQYF	TGCGCCACGGCCTATTCTAGCGGGGGGGCAGATACGCAGTATTTT
.	TRBV19	TRBJ2-7	.	CASSSYGQTYEQYF	TGTGCCAGTAGTTCCTACGGACAGACCTACGAGCAGTACTTC
TRBD1	TRBV9	TRBJ1-5	.	CASSSTGGSGQPQHF	TGTGCCAGCAGCTCGACAGGGGGATCGGGGCAGCCCCAGCATTTT
TRBD1	TRBV6-5	TRBJ1-1	.	CASSTQGALLEAFF	TGTGCCAGCAGTACCCAGGGGGCCCTGTTAGAAGCTTTCTTT
TRBD1	TRBV29-1	TRBJ2-4	.	CSVGDRESKNIQYF	TGCAGCGTTGGGGACAGGGAGTCCAAAAACATTCAGTACTTC
.	TRBV2	TRBJ2-7	.	CASSAWGEAYEQYF	TGTGCCAGCAGTGCGTGGGGCGAGGCCTACGAGCAGTACTTC
.	TRBV19	TRBJ1-1	once	CASSFGSGTEAFF	TGTGCCAGTAGTTTCGGTTCAGGGACTGAAGCTTTCTTT
TRBD2	TRBV14	TRBJ2-3	.	CASSLFQGWRGSTDTQYF	TGTGCCAGCAGCCTTTTTCAAGGATGGCGGGGGAGCACAGATACGCAGTATTTT
TRBD1	TRBV19	TRBJ2-1	.	CASSIGQGAYNEQFF	TGTGCCAGTAGTATAGGGCAGGGGGCCTACAATGAGCAGTTCTTC
.	TRBV4-1	TRBJ2-5	.	CASSLIGGAGQTQYF	TGCGCCAGCAGCCTAATAGGGGGGGCAGGGCAGACCCAGTACTTC
.	TRBV9	TRBJ2-2	.	CASSSSRQHPNTGELFF	TGTGCCAGCAGCTCCTCTCGACAGCACCCGAACACCGGGGAGCTGTTTTTT
.	TRBV27	TRBJ1-2	.	CASSLFQGSGYGYTF	TGTGCCAGCAGTTTATTTCAGGGGTCTGGCTATGGCTACACCTTC
.	TRBV27	TRBJ2-1	few	CASSFRRPYNEQFF	TGTGCCAGCAGTTTTAGGAGACCCTACAATGAGCAGTTCTTC
.	TRBV2	TRBJ1-1	.	CASRTGRWDTEAFF	TGTGCCAGCAGAACAGGGCGGTGGGACACTGAAGCTTTCTTT
.	TRBV2	TRBJ1-5	.	CASRRGGSNQPQHF	TGTGCCAGCAGGAGGGGGGGTAGCAATCAGCCCCAGCATTTT
TRBD2	TRBV28	TRBJ2-5	.	CASSPSVWRGQETQYF	TGTGCCAGCAGCCCCTCCGTTTGGCGGGGGCAAGAGACCCAGTACTTC
.	TRBV19	TRBJ1-5	.	CASSPGGNQPQHF	TGTGCCAGTAGTCCCGGGGGCAATCAGCCCCAGCATTTT
.	TRBV6-4	TRBJ2-3	once	CASSADEGSPTDTQYF	TGTGCCAGCAGTGCGGATGAGGGTTCTCCCACAGATACGCAGTATTTT
.	TRBV7-6	TRBJ1-6	few	CASSLMGPNSPLHF	TGTGCCAGCAGCTTAATGGGGCCGAATTCACCCCTCCACTTT
TRBD2	TRBV27	TRBJ2-7	.	CASSPNGPAGEQYF	TGTGCCAGCAGTCCTAACGGGCCAGCGGGGGAGCAGTACTTC
.	TRBV25-1	TRBJ2-2	once	CASAWDSDTGELFF	TGTGCCAGCGCTTGGGACTCGGACACCGGGGAGCTGTTTTTT
.	TRBV7-9	TRBJ2-7	.	CASSLAMTAYEQYF	TGTGCCAGCAGCTTAGCGATGACAGCCTACGAGCAGTACTTC
.	TRBV10-3	TRBJ2-7	.	CAISEQRFDYEQYF	TGTGCCATCAGTGAACAGCGGTTCGACTACGAGCAGTACTTC
.	TRBV6-5	TRBJ1-2	.	CASSYSDSNYGYTF	TGTGCCAGCAGTTACTCGGACAGTAACTATGGCTACACCTTC
.	TRBV20-1	TRBJ2-5	.	CSASREETQYF	TGCAGTGCTTCACGGGAGGAGACCCAGTACTTC
.	TRBV7-9	TRBJ1-1	once	CASSLEGFWSEAFF	TGTGCCAGCAGCTTAGAAGGTTTCTGGAGTGAAGCTTTCTTT
.	TRBV6-6	TRBJ1-1	.	CASSYNSNTEAFF	TGTGCCAGCAGTTACAACTCGAACACTGAAGCTTTCTTT
TRBD1	TRBV7-9	TRBJ1-1	.	CASSLMPGRTGDTEAFF	TGTGCCAGCAGCTTGATGCCCGGCCGAACAGGGGACACTGAAGCTTTCTTT
TRBD2	TRBV2	TRBJ2-1	.	CASSAVAGANNEQFF	TGTGCCAGCAGTGCTGTAGCGGGGGCCAACAATGAGCAGTTCTTC
.	TRBV19	TRBJ2-7	.	CASSLTVLYEQYF	TGTGCCAGTAGTTTGACAGTTCTATACGAGCAGTACTTC
.	TRBV29-1	TRBJ2-1	once	CSVEDLQLSYNEQFF	TGCAGCGTTGAAGATCTACAGCTCTCCTACAATGAGCAGTTCTTC
.	TRBV5-5	TRBJ1-2	.	CASSPGLANNYGYTF	TGTGCCAGCAGCCCGGGCCTAGCTAATAACTATGGCTACACCTTC
.	TRBV28	TRBJ1-1	.	CASSRRPNTEAFF	TGTGCCAGCAGCCGGAGACCAAACACTGAAGCTTTCTTT
.	TRBV13	TRBJ2-5	.	CASSPDSQETQYF	TGTGCCAGCAGCCCGGACAGTCAAGAGACCCAGTACTTC
.	TRBV4-2	TRBJ1-5	.	CASSQDATGRGQPQHF	TGTGCCAGCAGCCAAGATGCTACAGGGCGGGGGCAGCCCCAGCATTTT
TRBD1	TRBV7-9	TRBJ2-7	.	CASSFGQGRDYEQYF	TGTGCCAGCAGCTTCGGACAGGGCAGGGACTACGAGCAGTACTTC
.	TRBV27	TRBJ2-7	.	CASSLGGRTYEQYF	TGTGCCAGCAGTTTAGGTGGCAGAACCTACGAGCAGTACTTC
TRBD2	TRBV5-1	TRBJ2-3	.	CASSLPAGLAGGRTQYF	TGCGCCAGCAGCCTTCCCGCGGGACTAGCGGGGGGGCGTACGCAGTATTTT
.	TRBV4-1	TRBJ2-7	.	CASSQASGLLGYEQYF	TGCGCCAGCAGCCAAGCGAGCGGCCTCCTCGGGTACGAGCAGTACTTC
.	TRBV5-1	TRBJ2-2	.	CASSLRVGAVSGELFF	TGCGCCAGCAGCTTGAGGGTGGGGGCCGTCTCCGGGGAGCTGTTTTTT
.	TRBV4-3	TRBJ2-6	.	CASSQDTSGANVLTF	TGCGCCAGCAGCCAAGATACTTCTGGGGCCAACGTCCTGACTTTC
.	TRBV12-5	TRBJ2-3	.	CASGPSSDTQYF	TGTGCTAGTGGTCCGTCCTCAGATACGCAGTATTTT
TRBD2	TRBV27	TRBJ2-1	.	CASSTGTSGYNEQFF	TGTGCCAGCAGTACCGGGACTAGCGGGTACAATGAGCAGTTCTTC